This TCR beta chain appears in the sequencing data of a study of blood T cell repertoires in COVID-19. Germline trimming cut 0 bases from V and 6 bases from J; bases unmatched to any gene: 8. This CDR3 has 17 amino acids. Assay used: immunoSEQ multiplex PCR; TCRdb lists only in-frame clones, some missing. Of hundreds of thousands of clones in the sample, approximately 86% were seen once. The chain links TRBV23-1 to TRBJ2-1; 10 bases fit TRBD2. TRBV23-1 is sorted into the ORF group, with uncertain function. Sequenced material: PBMCs or T cells enriched from blood (not recorded which). The origin of this receptor is a woman aged 50 to 60 who had recovered from COVID-19. This CDR3 reads CASSQSTAGGPGNEQFF. The CDR3, as DNA: TGCGCCAGCAGTCAATCGACAGCGGGAGGGCCTGGCAATGAGCAGTTCTTC.